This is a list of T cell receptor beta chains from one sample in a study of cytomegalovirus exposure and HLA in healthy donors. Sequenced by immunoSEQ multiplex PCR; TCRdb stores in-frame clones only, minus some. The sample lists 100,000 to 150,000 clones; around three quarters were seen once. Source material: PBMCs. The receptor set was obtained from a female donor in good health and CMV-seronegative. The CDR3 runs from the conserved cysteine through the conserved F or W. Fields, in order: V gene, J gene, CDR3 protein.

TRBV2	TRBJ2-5	CASSRQPKETQYF
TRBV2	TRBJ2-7	CASKFTGSDEQYF
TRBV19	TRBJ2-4	CASSTGTSLAKNIQYF
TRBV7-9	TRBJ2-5	CASSLVGGGVGKTQYF
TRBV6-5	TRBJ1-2	CASSLQGGYGYTF
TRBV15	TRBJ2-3	CATSSLNQPQYF
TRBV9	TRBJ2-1	CASRSGRGQGEQFF
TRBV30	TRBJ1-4	CAWSGVQGATNEKLFF
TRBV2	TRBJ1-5	CASEQGPLNQPQHF
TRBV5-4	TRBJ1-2	CASSPPGYVDGYTF
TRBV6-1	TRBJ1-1	CASSEEGRGAFF
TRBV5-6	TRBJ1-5	CASSLGYRSNQPQHF
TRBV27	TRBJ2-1	CASSLSEALRQDEQFF
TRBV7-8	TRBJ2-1	CASSRRRTTPSNEQFF
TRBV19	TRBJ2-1	CTSRVRGTGYEQFF
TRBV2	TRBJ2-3	CASGRMGTDTQYF
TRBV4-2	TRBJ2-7	CASSQEYRDRPHEQYF
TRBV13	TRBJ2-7	CASSFGSPYEQYF
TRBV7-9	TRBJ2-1	CASSQPRLAGVNNEQFF